This T cell receptor beta chain was captured by sequencing in a study of PD-1 blockade in classical Hodgkin lymphoma. Time point described: cycle 4 day 1 (C4D1), after 6 weeks of nivolumab. Every patient experienced relapse after autologous stem cell transplantation, and brentuximab vedotin exposure varied. Regarding this clone: Its cognate antigen is unknown.

Study observations and caveats: Compared with baseline, CD4+ but not CD8+ TCR diversity had risen significantly by C4D1.

Only in-frame clones appear in the TCRdb table, and some are missing; sequencing was by immunoSEQ multiplex PCR. The sample yields around 93,000 clones, about 77% seen once. The TCR was taken from a human donor with classical Hodgkin lymphoma. The material was peripheral blood mononuclear cells (PBMCs), obtained before the fourth cycle of nivolumab.

In nucleotides, the CDR3 is TGCAGTGCCCATCCATCCCCCAAAGCTTTCTTT. Translating gives CSAHPSPKAFF. The chain carries TRBV20-1 and TRBJ1-1; D unclear. CDR1 and CDR2 from the germline V gene are DFQATT and SNEGSKA (reference sequence). The ends were cut back, 6 bases at V and 9 bases at J, with 14 bases in the middle. The CDR3 extends over 11 amino acids.